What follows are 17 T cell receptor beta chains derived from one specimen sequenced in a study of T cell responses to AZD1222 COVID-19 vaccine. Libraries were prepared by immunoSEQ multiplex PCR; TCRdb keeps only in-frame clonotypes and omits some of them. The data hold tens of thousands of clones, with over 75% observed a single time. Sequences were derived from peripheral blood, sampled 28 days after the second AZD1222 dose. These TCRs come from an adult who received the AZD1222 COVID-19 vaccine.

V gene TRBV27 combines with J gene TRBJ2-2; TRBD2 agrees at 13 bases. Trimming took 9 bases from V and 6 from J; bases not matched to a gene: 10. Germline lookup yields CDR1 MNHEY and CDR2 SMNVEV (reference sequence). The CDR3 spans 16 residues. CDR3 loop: CASTTTSGRAPGELFF. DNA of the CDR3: TGTGCCAGTACTACTACTAGCGGGAGGGCCCCCGGGGAGCTGTTTTTT.

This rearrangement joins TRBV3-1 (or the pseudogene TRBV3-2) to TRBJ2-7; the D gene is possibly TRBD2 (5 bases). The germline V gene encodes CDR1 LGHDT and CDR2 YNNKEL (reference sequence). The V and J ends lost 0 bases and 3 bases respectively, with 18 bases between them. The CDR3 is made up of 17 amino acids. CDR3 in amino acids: CASSQEAGGSGRYEQYF. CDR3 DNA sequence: TGTGCCAGCAGCCAAGAGGCCGGCGGGTCCGGACGCTACGAGCAGTACTTC.

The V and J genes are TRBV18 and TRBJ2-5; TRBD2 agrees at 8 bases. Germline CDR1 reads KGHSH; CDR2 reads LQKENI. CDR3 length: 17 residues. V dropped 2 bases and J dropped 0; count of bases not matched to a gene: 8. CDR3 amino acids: CASSPGIGRENQETQYF. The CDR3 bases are TGTGCCAGCTCACCAGGAATCGGGAGGGAGAACCAAGAGACCCAGTACTTC.

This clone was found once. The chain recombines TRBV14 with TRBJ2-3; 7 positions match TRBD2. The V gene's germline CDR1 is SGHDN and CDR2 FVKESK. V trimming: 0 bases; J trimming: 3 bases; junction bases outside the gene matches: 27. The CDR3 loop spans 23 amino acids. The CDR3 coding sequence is TGTGCCAGCAGCCAAGATTACCGAGGGATTCTGGGGGAGGGCCGGTTTCGGACAGATACGCAGTATTTT. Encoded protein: CASSQDYRGILGEGRFRTDTQYF.

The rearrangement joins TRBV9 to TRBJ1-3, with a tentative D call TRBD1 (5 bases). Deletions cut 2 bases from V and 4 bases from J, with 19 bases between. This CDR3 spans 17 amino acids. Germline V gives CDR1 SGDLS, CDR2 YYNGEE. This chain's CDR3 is CASSVGIGTSLGNTIYF. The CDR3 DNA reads TGTGCCAGCAGCGTTGGAATCGGGACCTCTCTAGGAAACACCATATATTTT.

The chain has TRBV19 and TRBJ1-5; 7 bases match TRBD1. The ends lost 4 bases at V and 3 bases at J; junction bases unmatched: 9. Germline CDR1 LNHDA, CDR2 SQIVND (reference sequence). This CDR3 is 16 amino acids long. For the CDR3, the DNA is TGTGCCAGTAGTAGATCGACAGGGTCGAACAATCAGCCCCAGCATTTT. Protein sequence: CASSRSTGSNNQPQHF.

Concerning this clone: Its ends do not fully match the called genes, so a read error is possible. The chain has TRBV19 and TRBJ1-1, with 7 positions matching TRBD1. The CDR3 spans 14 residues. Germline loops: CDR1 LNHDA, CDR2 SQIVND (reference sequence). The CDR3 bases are TGTGCCAGTAGTATAGCAGGGGGTCCCACTAGATCCATTTTT. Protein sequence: CASSIAGGPTRSIF.

CDR3 sequence reads: CASSPPPGQPMNTEAFF. As DNA, the CDR3 is TGTGCCAGCAGTCCACCACCAGGGCAGCCTATGAACACTGAAGCTTTCTTT. The genes are TRBV28 and TRBJ1-1, with D possibly matching TRBD1 (5 bases). Per germline, CDR1 MDHEN and CDR2 SYDVKM. The V and J ends lost 5 bases and 0 bases respectively, with 19 bases between them. This CDR3 is 17 amino acids long.

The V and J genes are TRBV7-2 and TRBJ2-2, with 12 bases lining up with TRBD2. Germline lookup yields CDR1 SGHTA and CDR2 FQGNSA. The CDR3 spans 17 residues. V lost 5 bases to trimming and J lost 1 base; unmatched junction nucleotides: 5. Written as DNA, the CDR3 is TGTGCCAGCAGCGCCCGACTAGCGGGAGTGAACACCGGGGAGCTGTTTTTT. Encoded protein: CASSARLAGVNTGELFF.

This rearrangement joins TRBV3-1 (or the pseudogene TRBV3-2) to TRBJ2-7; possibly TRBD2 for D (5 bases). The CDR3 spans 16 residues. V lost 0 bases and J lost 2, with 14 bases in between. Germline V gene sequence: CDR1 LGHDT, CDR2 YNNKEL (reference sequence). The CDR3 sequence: CASSQELGLAAYEQYF. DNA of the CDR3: TGTGCCAGCAGCCAAGAATTGGGCCTAGCAGCCTACGAGCAGTACTTC.

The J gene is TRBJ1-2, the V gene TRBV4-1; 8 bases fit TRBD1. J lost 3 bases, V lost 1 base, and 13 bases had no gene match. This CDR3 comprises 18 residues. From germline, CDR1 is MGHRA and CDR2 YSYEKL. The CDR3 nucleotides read TGCGCCAGCAGCCAAGTGATGACAGGGGATATCCTAGACTATGGCTACACCTTC. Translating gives CASSQVMTGDILDYGYTF.

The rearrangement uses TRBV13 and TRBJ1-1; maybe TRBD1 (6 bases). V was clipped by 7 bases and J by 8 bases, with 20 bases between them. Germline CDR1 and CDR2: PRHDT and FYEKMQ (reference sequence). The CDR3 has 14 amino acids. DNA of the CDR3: TGTGCCAGCATCTCCCGTCGGGGGGCAGGAGAAGCTTTCTTT. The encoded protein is CASISRRGAGEAFF.

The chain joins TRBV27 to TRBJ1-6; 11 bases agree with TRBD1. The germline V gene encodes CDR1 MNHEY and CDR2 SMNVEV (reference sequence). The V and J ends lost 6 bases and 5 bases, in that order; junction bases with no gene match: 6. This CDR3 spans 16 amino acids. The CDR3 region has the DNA TGTGCCAGCAGACCCCGGACAGGGGGCAATAATTCACCCCTCCACTTT. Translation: CASRPRTGGNNSPLHF.

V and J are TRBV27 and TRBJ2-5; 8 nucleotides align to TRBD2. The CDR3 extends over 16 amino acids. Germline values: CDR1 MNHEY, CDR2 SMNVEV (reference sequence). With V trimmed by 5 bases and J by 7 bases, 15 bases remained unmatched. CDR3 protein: CASSPLVPGGTGTQYF. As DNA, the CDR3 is TGTGCCAGCAGTCCCCTAGTTCCGGGGGGGACGGGGACCCAGTACTTC.

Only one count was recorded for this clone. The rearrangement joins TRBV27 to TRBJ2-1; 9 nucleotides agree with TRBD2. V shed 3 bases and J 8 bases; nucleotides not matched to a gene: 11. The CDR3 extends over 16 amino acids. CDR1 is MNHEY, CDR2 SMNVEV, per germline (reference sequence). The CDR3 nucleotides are TGTGCCAGCAGTTTTAATCCGGGACTAGCTGTTGATGAGCAGTTCTTC. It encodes CASSFNPGLAVDEQFF.

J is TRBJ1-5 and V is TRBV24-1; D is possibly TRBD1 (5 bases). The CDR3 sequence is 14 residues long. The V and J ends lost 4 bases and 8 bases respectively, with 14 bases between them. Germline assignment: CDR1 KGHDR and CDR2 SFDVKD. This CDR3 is CATSDREWFEPQHF. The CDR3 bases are TGTGCCACCAGTGACAGGGAATGGTTTGAGCCCCAGCATTTT.

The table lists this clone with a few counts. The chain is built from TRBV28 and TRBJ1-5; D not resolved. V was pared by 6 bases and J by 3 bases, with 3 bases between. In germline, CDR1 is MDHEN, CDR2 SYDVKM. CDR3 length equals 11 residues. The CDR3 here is CASSVNQPQHF. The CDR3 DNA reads TGTGCCAGCAGCGTCAATCAGCCCCAGCATTTT.